A single sample is the source of the 3 T cell receptor beta chains below, sequenced in a study of T cell repertoires in cytomegalovirus infection. These receptors are not linked to any known antigen. In TCRdb, the reads were re-called with MiXCR into one record per CDR3 protein. The sample shows 250,000 to 300,000 distinct CDR3 sequences, 20% to 25% of them seen only once. The sequencing here drew on cultured PBMCs, taken from culture after CMV antigen stimulation. The receptors were gathered from a human donor in good health (CMV status not recorded). Some clones in this sample may be carry-over from other donors' samples.

The chain couples TRBV7-3 to TRBJ2-2; D unclear. The germline V gene encodes CDR1 SGHTA and CDR2 FQGTGA. Trimming removed 5 bases from V and 6 bases from J, with 7 bases in between. The CDR3 runs 12 residues. The CDR3 DNA reads as TGTGCCAGCAGCCAAAGCCCCGGGGAGCTGTTTTTT. Protein sequence: CASSQSPGELFF.

V usage is TRBV19 and J usage is TRBJ2-2, with 11 bases matching TRBD1. The CDR3 is 14 residues long. Per germline, CDR1 LNHDA and CDR2 SQIVND (reference sequence). V trimming: 10 bases; J trimming: 4 bases; junction bases outside the gene matches: 5. The CDR3 loop is CATGQGAGTGELFF. The CDR3 coding sequence is TGTGCCACCGGACAGGGGGCCGGCACCGGGGAGCTGTTTTTT.

The rearrangement links TRBV5-6 to TRBJ2-5; a possible D gene is TRBD2 (6 bases). The CDR3 totals 13 residues. V was pared by 10 bases and J by 5 bases, with 18 bases between. Looked up from germline, CDR1 is SGHDT and CDR2 is YYEEEE. The DNA of the CDR3 is TGTGCCGTCTCCCGGGACTCTGTGGAGACCCAGTACTTC. This sequence encodes CAVSRDSVETQYF.